The 22 T cell receptor beta chains given below trace back to one sample, sequenced in a study of response to subunit inactivated influenza vaccine. TCRdb reprocessed the RT-PCR reads via MiXCR and lists one record per CDR3 protein. The repertoire has about 570,000 distinct CDR3 sequences, about 11% of them found once; the top ten carry roughly 11%. The sample also formed part of further work on T cells expressing NK-cell markers. That report adds: TCR beta cDNA was generated via 5'RACE template switching incorporating UMIs.

Source: PBMCs from blood, taken on the day of vaccination. All receptors derive from a middle-aged man who received an inactivated influenza vaccine.

The genes are TRBV5-1 and TRBJ2-7; D may be TRBD1 (6 bases). V lost 0 bases, J lost 4 bases, and 14 bases lay in between. The germline gives CDR1 SGHRS, CDR2 YFSETQ. The CDR3 contains 15 residues. In DNA, the CDR3 is TGCGCCAGCAGCTTGGGGCAGGACAGAGGATACGAGCAGTACTTC. It codes for CASSLGQDRGYEQYF. The full variable domain, with the rest looked up from reference TRBV5-1 and TRBJ2-7, is KAGVTQTPRYLIKTRGQQVTLSCSPISGHRSVSWYQQTPGQGLQFLFEYFSETQRNKGNFPGRFSGRQFSNSRSEMNVSTLELGDSALYLCASSLGQDRGYEQYFGPGTRLTVT.

Here the CDR3 reads CASSLVSPAKGGRIYGYTF. The CDR3, as DNA: TGCGCCAGCAGCTTGGTGTCCCCTGCGAAAGGGGGACGAATCTATGGCTACACCTTC. The V call is TRBV5-1, the J call TRBJ1-2; D may be TRBD1 (6 bases). In germline, CDR1 is SGHRS, CDR2 YFSETQ. V was trimmed by 0 bases and J by 4 bases, leaving 25 bases between them. The CDR3 loop spans 19 amino acids.

The chain couples TRBV14 to TRBJ1-3, with no clear D. The CDR3 consists of 14 residues. V was cut by 5 bases and J by 4 bases, with 12 bases left in between. The V gene's germline CDR1 is SGHDN and CDR2 FVKESK. The CDR3 region is CASSDLERGNTIYF. CDR3 nucleotide sequence: TGTGCCAGCAGCGATCTGGAGAGGGGAAACACCATATATTTT. The complete variable domain, with remaining parts taken from reference TRBV14 and TRBJ1-3, reads EAGVTQFPSHSVIEKGQTVTLRCDPISGHDNLYWYRRVMGKEIKFLLHFVKESKQDESGMPNNRFLAERTGGTYSTLKVQPAELEDSGVYFCASSDLERGNTIYFGEGSWLTVV.

The chain uses TRBV12-3 or TRBV12-4 and TRBJ2-1, with TRBD1 identical over 11 bases. This CDR3 region has 16 residues. The ends lost 5 bases at V and 7 bases at J; junction bases unmatched: 10. DNA of the CDR3: TGTGCCAGCAGTCCCTGGTCCGGGGACAGGGGGAATGAGCAGTTCTTC. Amino acid sequence: CASSPWSGDRGNEQFF.

This clonotype was seen a few times. The V and J genes are TRBV5-6 and TRBJ2-1, with 8 bases fitting TRBD2. Looked up from germline, CDR1 is SGHDT and CDR2 is YYEEEE. The CDR3 is made up of 15 amino acids. Losses at the gene ends were 1 base for V and 8 bases for J; bases not matched to a gene: 8. CDR3 bases: TGTGCCAGCAGCTTGCGGACTAGCCAACTATATGAGCAGTTCTTC. Protein: CASSLRTSQLYEQFF. Full variable domain (missing parts from reference TRBV5-6 and TRBJ2-1): DAGVTQSPTHLIKTRGQQVTLRCSPKSGHDTVSWYQQALGQGPQFIFQYYEEEERQRGNFPDRFSGHQFPNYSSELNVNALLLGDSALYLCASSLRTSQLYEQFFGPGTRLTVL.

This clonotype was observed a few times. The chain joins TRBV28 to TRBJ2-1, with TRBD1 matching over 7 bases. The CDR3 runs 13 residues. CDR1 and CDR2 (germline): MDHEN, SYDVKM. J was trimmed by 4 bases and V by 11 bases; bases with no gene match: 8. The CDR3 DNA is TGTGCCGCCTCGGGACAGAGTTACAATGAGCAGTTCTTC. Protein: CAASGQSYNEQFF.

This clonotype was picked up a small number of times. This chain connects TRBV6-1 to TRBJ2-6, with TRBD1 matching 7 bases. The CDR3 consists of 15 residues. Germline CDR1 reads MNHNS; CDR2 reads SASEGT. Trimming took 8 bases from V and 2 from J; bases not matched to a gene: 6. The CDR3 loop is CASGNTGAGANVLTF. CDR3 nucleotide sequence: TGTGCCAGCGGCAATACAGGGGCTGGGGCCAACGTCCTGACTTTC.

This clonotype was seen more than once but under ten times. The chain carries TRBV20-1 and TRBJ1-1; TRBD1 is a possible D gene (6 bases). Germline V lookup: CDR1 DFQATT, CDR2 SNEGSKA (reference sequence). The CDR3 sequence is 12 residues long. V gave up 7 bases and J gave up 11 bases, with 20 bases separating them. Here the CDR3 reads CSVRSGGDWAFF. The CDR3, as DNA: TGCAGTGTCAGGTCCGGGGGCGACTGGGCTTTCTTT.

This clonotype was found a few times. This chain uses TRBV20-1 with TRBJ1-5; D unclear. This CDR3 region has 15 residues. Germline V CDR1 and CDR2: DFQATT, SNEGSKA (reference sequence). Trimming removed 5 bases from V and 2 bases from J, with 16 bases in between. The CDR3 spells CSAPSDRGGNQPQHF. Here the CDR3 DNA reads TGCAGTGCTCCAAGCGATCGCGGGGGCAATCAGCCCCAGCATTTT.

The genes are TRBV7-2 and TRBJ2-6, with D perhaps matching TRBD2 (5 bases). The CDR3 runs to 16 residues. V was trimmed by 5 bases and J by 0 bases, leaving 11 bases between them. CDR1 is SGHTA, CDR2 FQGNSA, per germline. CDR3: CASSPRDYSGANVLTF. CDR3 coding DNA: TGTGCCAGCAGCCCCCGGGATTACTCTGGGGCCAACGTCCTGACTTTC.

V usage is TRBV25-1 and J usage is TRBJ2-1; D is undetermined. V was trimmed by 2 bases and J by 7 bases, leaving 9 bases between them. This CDR3 spans 13 amino acids. The germline V gene encodes CDR1 MGHDK and CDR2 SYGVNS. This CDR3 is CASSEATVNEQFF. CDR3 coding DNA: TGTGCCAGCAGTGAAGCGACCGTGAATGAGCAGTTCTTC.

This clonotype was counted a few times. This chain connects TRBV6-2 or TRBV6-3 to TRBJ1-1; possibly TRBD1 for D (6 bases). Trimming shortened V by 6 bases and J by 3 bases, and 17 bases separated the two germline ends. The CDR3 spans 15 residues. Germline V gene lookup returns CDR1 MNHEY and CDR2 SVGEGT. The CDR3 is CASRFTGTRDTEAFF. The CDR3 DNA reads TGTGCCAGCAGATTTACCGGGACAAGGGACACTGAAGCTTTCTTT.

The J gene is TRBJ2-7, the V gene TRBV4-3, with 7 bases aligning to TRBD1. Germline assignment: CDR1 LGHNA and CDR2 YSLEER. The CDR3 spans 13 residues. V dropped 3 bases and J dropped 12; count of bases not matched to a gene: 11. In DNA form, the CDR3 reads TGCGCCAGCAGCCAGGACACCGGGACAGATTTGTACTTC. Protein: CASSQDTGTDLYF.

This clonotype appeared many times. The chain has TRBV29-1 and TRBJ1-4, with TRBD1 as a possible D gene (5 bases). This CDR3 comprises 14 residues. The ends were cut back, 2 bases at V and 3 bases at J, with 10 bases in the middle. Germline V gene lookup returns CDR1 SQVTM and CDR2 ANQGSEA. This CDR3 is CSVEPRGSNEKLFF. The CDR3 bases are TGCAGCGTTGAACCGCGGGGGTCTAATGAAAAACTGTTTTTT. Filled out from reference TRBV29-1 and TRBJ1-4, the complete variable domain reads SAVISQKPSRDICQRGTSLTIQCQVDSQVTMMFWYRQQPGQSLTLIATANQGSEATYESGFVIDKFPISRPNLTFSTLTVSNMSPEDSSIYLCSVEPRGSNEKLFFGSGTQLSVL.

This chain uses TRBV20-1 with TRBJ2-5; possibly TRBD2 for D (6 bases). The CDR3 consists of 13 residues. Looked up from germline, CDR1 is DFQATT and CDR2 is SNEGSKA (reference sequence). With 3 bases removed from V and 4 bases from J, the gap between germline ends came to 12 bases. As DNA, the CDR3 is TGCAGTGCTAGGACTAGGGCAGCAGAGACCCAGTACTTC. Amino acid sequence: CSARTRAAETQYF.

V gene TRBV18 combines with J gene TRBJ2-1, with 7 bases identical to TRBD2. The CDR3 consists of 14 residues. CDR1 is KGHSH, CDR2 LQKENI, per germline. V shed 3 bases and J 6 bases; nucleotides not matched to a gene: 5. The CDR3 DNA follows: TGTGCCAGCTCACCTGGGGGAGGGAGCAATGAGCAGTTCTTC. Translating gives CASSPGGGSNEQFF.

The V call is TRBV9, the J call TRBJ1-1; unclear D gene. Per the germline V gene, CDR1 is SGDLS and CDR2 is YYNGEE. This CDR3 has 9 amino acids. V shed 3 bases and J shed 10 bases, with 4 bases lying between them. This chain's CDR3 is CASSELAFF. DNA of the CDR3: TGTGCCAGCAGCGAGTTAGCTTTCTTT.

V is TRBV6-1 and J is TRBJ2-1, with D tentatively TRBD1 (5 bases). V shed 4 bases and J shed 9 bases, with 13 bases lying between them. Germline V gene data show CDR1 as MNHNS and CDR2 as SASEGT. The CDR3 totals 13 residues. CDR3 nucleotides: TGTGCCAGCAGTGTATACCAGGGTGCTGAGCAGTTCTTC. Its translation is CASSVYQGAEQFF.

The rearrangement joins TRBV13 to TRBJ2-3, with D possibly matching TRBD1 (6 bases). V was shortened by 2 bases and J by 0 bases, with 12 bases between the two germline ends. The CDR3 totals 16 residues. Germline CDR1 is PRHDT and CDR2 is FYEKMQ (reference sequence). CDR3 sequence (DNA): TGTGCCAGCAGCTTAAGGAGGACAGTTAGCACAGATACGCAGTATTTT. Its protein product is CASSLRRTVSTDTQYF.

The table lists this clonotype with a count of one. The rearrangement uses TRBV5-1 and TRBJ2-7; TRBD1 agrees at 9 bases. V shed 0 bases and J 3 bases; nucleotides not matched to a gene: 4. Germline V CDR1 and CDR2: SGHRS, YFSETQ. The CDR3 length is 15 residues. In DNA form, the CDR3 reads TGCGCCAGCAGCTTGGGGGGGACAGGGCGCTACGAGCAGTACTTC. This codes for CASSLGGTGRYEQYF.

This clonotype showed up just a few times. The gene calls are TRBV4-3 and TRBJ2-7; no definite D call. The germline CDR1 and CDR2 sequences are LGHNA and YSLEER. The CDR3 has 17 residues. With 0 bases removed from V and 0 bases from J, the gap between germline ends came to 15 bases. The DNA of the CDR3 is TGCGCCAGCAGCCAAGAGGGTCCCGGCTTGGACTCCTACGAGCAGTACTTC. Its protein product is CASSQEGPGLDSYEQYF.

The V gene is TRBV12-3 or TRBV12-4, the J gene TRBJ2-6, with 9 bases lining up with TRBD1. Unmatched junction bases numbered 3, after V lost 3 bases and J lost 3 bases. The CDR3 has 16 amino acids. Here the CDR3 DNA reads TGTGCCAGCAGTTTTGGGACAGGGATTGGGGCCAACGTCCTGACTTTC. This translates into CASSFGTGIGANVLTF.